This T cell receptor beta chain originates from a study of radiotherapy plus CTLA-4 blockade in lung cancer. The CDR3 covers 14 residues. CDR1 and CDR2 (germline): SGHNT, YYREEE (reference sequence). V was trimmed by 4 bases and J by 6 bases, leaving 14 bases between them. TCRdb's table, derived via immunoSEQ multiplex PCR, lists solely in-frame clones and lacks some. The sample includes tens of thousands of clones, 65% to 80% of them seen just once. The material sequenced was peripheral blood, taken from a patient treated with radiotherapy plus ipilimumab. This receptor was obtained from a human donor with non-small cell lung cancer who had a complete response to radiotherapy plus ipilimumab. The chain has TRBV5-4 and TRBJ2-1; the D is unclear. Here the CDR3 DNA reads TGTGCCAGCAGCCCCGTCCCAACTCGCAATGAGCAGTTCTTC. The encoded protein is CASSPVPTRNEQFF.